This T cell receptor beta chain comes out of a study of radiation and T cells in renal cell carcinoma. The time point here: baseline pretreatment blood. Described treatment: 15 Gy SBRT to primary tumor, nephrectomy 4 weeks later. Generated by immunoSEQ multiplex PCR, the TCRdb table keeps only in-frame clones and is missing some. The repertoire consists of about 95,000 clones, with approximately 86% occurring once and the leading ten covering 7.5% to 8.5%. This clone was observed a few times. V gave up 5 bases and J gave up 6 bases, with 13 bases separating them. The CDR3 contains 13 residues. The germline V gene has CDR1 SGHTA and CDR2 FQGNSA.

The material was blood, obtained from a patient whose treatment included radiotherapy and nephrectomy. This rearrangement joins TRBV7-2 to TRBJ1-2; tentative D call: TRBD1 (5 bases). This receptor was identified in a middle-aged man with renal cell carcinoma. CDR3 bases: TGTGCCAGCAGCCCAGGGACCCCCAATGGCTACACCTTC. As protein: CASSPGTPNGYTF.